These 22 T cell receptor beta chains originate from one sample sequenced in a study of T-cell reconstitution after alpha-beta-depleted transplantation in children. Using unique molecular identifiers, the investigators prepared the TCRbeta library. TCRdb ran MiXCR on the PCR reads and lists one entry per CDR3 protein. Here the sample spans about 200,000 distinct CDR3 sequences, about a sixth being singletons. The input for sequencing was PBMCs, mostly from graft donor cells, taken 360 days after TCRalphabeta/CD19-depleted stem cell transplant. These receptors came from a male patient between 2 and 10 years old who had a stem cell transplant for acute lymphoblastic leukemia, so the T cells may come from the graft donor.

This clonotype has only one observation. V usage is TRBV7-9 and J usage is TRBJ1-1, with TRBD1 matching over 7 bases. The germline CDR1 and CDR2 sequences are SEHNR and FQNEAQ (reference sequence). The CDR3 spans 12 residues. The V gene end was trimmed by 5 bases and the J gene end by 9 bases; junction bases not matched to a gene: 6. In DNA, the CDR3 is TGTGCCAGCAGCCGCGACAGGGAACAAGCTTTCTTT. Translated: CASSRDREQAFF.

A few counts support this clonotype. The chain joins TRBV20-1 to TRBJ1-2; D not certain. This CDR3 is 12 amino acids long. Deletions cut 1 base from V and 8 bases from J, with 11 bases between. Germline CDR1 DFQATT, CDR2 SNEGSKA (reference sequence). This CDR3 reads CSARVVHLGYTF. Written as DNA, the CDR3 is TGCAGTGCTAGAGTTGTGCATTTGGGCTACACCTTC.

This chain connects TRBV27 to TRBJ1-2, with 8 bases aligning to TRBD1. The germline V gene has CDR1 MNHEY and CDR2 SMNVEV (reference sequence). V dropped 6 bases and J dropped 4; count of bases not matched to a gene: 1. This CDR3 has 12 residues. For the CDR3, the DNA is TGTGCCAGCAGGACAGGGGCCTATGGCTACACCTTC. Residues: CASRTGAYGYTF.

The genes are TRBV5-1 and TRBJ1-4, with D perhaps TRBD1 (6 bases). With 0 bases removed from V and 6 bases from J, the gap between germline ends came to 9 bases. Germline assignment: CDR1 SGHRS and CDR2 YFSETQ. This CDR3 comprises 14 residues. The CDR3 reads CASSLEGGHEKLFF. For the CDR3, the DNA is TGCGCCAGCAGCTTGGAGGGGGGACATGAAAAACTGTTTTTT.

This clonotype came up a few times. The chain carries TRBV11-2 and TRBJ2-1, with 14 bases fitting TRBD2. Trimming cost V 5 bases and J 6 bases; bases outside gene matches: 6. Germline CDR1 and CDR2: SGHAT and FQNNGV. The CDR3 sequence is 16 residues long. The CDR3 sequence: CASSPRLAGGLNEQFF. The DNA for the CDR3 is TGTGCCAGCAGCCCAAGACTAGCGGGGGGGCTCAATGAGCAGTTCTTC.

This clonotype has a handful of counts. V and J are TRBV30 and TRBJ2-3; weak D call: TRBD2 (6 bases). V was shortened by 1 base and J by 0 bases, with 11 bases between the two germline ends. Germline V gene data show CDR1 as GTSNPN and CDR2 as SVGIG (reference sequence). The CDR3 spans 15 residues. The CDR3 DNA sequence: TGTGCCTGGAGTGGATTAGCGGATAGCACAGATACGCAGTATTTT. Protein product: CAWSGLADSTDTQYF.

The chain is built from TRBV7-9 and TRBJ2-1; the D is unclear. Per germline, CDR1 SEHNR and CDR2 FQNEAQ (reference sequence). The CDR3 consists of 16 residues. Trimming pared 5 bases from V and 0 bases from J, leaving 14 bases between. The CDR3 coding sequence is TGTGCCAGCAGCCCCACGCCCAAGAGCTCCTACAATGAGCAGTTCTTC. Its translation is CASSPTPKSSYNEQFF.

For the CDR3, the DNA is TGTGCCAGCAGTAGACCAAGCGGAGCCTCCGCCCAGTACTTC. Encoded protein: CASSRPSGASAQYF. The rearrangement uses TRBV6-1 and TRBJ2-5; tentative D call: TRBD2 (5 bases). This CDR3 region has 14 residues. The V gene's germline CDR1 is MNHNS and CDR2 SASEGT. Trimming took 5 bases from V and 9 from J, leaving 19 bases between them.

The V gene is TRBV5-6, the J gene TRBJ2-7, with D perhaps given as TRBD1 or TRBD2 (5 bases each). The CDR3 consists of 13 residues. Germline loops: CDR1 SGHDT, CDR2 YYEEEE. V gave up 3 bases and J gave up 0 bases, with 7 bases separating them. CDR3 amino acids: CASSSGASYEQYF. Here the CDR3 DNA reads TGTGCCAGCAGCTCCGGGGCCTCCTACGAGCAGTACTTC.

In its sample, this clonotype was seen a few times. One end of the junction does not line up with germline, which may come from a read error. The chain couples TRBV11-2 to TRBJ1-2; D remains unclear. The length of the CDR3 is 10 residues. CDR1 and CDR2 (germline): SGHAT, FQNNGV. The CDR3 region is CASSLSHFSF. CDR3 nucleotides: TGTGCCAGCAGCTTGTCCCACTTCAGCTTC.

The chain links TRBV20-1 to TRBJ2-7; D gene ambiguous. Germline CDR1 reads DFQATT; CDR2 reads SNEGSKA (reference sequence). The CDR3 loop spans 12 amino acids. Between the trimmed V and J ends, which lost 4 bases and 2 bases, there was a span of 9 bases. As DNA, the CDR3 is TGCAGTGCTAAAGTGGGGACCTACGAGCAGTACTTC. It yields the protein CSAKVGTYEQYF.

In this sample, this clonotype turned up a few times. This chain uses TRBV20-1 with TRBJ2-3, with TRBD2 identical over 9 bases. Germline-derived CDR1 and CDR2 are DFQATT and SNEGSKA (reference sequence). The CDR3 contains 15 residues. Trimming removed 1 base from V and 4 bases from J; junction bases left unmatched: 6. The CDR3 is CSARVAGGGPDTQYF. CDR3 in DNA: TGCAGTGCTAGAGTGGCGGGGGGGGGACCAGATACGCAGTATTTT.

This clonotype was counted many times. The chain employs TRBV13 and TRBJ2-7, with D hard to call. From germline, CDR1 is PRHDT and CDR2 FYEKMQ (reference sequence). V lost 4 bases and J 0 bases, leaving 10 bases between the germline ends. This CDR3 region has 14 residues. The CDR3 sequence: CASSSAVSSYEQYF. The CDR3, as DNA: TGTGCCAGCAGCTCCGCCGTAAGCTCCTACGAGCAGTACTTC. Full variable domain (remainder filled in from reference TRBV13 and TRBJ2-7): AAGVIQSPRHLIKEKRETATLKCYPIPRHDTVYWYQQGPGQDPQFLISFYEKMQSDKGSIPDRFSAQQFSDYHSELNMSSLELGDSALYFCASSSAVSSYEQYFGPGTRLTVT.

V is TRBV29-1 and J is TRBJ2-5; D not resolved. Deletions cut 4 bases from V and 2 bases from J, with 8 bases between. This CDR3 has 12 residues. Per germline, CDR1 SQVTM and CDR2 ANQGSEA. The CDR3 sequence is CSVVVLQETQYF. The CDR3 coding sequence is TGCAGCGTTGTGGTCCTACAAGAGACCCAGTACTTC.

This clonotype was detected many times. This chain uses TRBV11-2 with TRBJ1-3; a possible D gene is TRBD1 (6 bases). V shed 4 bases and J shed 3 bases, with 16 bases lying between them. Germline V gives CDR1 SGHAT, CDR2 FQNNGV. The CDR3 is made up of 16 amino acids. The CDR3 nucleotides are TGTGCCAGCAGCTCCCGGACAGTCTTAGGTGGAAACACCATATATTTT. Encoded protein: CASSSRTVLGGNTIYF. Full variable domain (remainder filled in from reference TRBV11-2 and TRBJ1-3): EAGVAQSPRYKIIEKRQSVAFWCNPISGHATLYWYQQILGQGPKLLIQFQNNGVVDDSQLPKDRFSAERLKGVDSTLKIQPAKLEDSAVYLCASSSRTVLGGNTIYFGEGSWLTVV.

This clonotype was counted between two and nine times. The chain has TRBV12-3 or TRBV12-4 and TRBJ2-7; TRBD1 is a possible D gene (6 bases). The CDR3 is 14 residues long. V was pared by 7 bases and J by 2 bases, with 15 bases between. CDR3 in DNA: TGTGCCAGCACCCCTACAGGGTCCACCTACGAGCAGTACTTC. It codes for CASTPTGSTYEQYF.

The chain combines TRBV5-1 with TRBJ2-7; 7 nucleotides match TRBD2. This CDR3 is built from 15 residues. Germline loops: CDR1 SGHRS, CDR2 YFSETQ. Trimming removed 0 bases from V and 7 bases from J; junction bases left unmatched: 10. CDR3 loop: CASSLGVAGAGEQYF. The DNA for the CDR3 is TGCGCCAGCAGCTTGGGTGTGGCGGGAGCGGGTGAGCAGTACTTC. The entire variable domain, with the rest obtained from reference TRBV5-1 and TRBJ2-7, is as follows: KAGVTQTPRYLIKTRGQQVTLSCSPISGHRSVSWYQQTPGQGLQFLFEYFSETQRNKGNFPGRFSGRQFSNSRSEMNVSTLELGDSALYLCASSLGVAGAGEQYFGPGTRLTVT.

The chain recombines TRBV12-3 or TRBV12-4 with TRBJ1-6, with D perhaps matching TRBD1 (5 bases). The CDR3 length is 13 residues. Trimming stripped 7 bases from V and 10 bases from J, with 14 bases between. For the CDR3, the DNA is TGTGCCAGCACCAAAGAGGGGTACTCACCCCTCCACTTT. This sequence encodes CASTKEGYSPLHF.

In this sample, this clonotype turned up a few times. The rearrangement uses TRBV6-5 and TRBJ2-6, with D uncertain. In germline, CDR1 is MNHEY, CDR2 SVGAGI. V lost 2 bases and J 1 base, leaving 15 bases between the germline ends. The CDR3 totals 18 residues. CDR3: CASSYGSGLWSGANVLTF. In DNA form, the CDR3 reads TGTGCCAGCAGTTACGGGTCAGGATTATGGTCTGGGGCCAACGTCCTGACTTTC.

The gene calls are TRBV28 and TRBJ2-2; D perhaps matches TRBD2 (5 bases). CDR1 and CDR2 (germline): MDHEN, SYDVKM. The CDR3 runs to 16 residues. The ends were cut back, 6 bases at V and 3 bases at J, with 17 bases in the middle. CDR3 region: CASRPHADYDTGELFF. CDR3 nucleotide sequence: TGTGCCAGCAGGCCACACGCCGACTACGACACCGGGGAGCTGTTTTTT.

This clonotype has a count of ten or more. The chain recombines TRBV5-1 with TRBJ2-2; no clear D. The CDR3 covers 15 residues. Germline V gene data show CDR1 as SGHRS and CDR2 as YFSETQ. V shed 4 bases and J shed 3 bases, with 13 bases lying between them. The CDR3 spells CASSTGPLDTGELFF. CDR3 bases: TGCGCCAGCAGCACCGGACCCCTAGACACCGGGGAGCTGTTTTTT.

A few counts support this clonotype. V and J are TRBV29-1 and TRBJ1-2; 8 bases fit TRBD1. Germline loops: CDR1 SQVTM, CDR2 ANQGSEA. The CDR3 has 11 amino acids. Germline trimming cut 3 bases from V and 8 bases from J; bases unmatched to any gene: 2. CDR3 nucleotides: TGCAGCGTTGAGGACAGGGCGGGCTACACCTTC. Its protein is CSVEDRAGYTF.